This T cell receptor beta chain was documented in a study of PD-1 blockade in classical Hodgkin lymphoma. Time point here: cycle 4 day 1 (C4D1), after 5 to 7 weeks of nivolumab. Relapse was seen in all patients after autologous stem cell transplantation, and brentuximab vedotin exposure was variable. Purification of CD4+ T cells from thawed PBMCs was performed via magnetic negative selection. Study-level points and caveats: By cycle point C4D1, TCR diversity had risen significantly in CD4+ cells (but not CD8+ cells). Complete responders' diversity at baseline resembled that of newly diagnosed patients. Why the repertoires differ is still unclear, perhaps disease activity or prior therapy. Relapsed/refractory patients reportedly had lower baseline diversity than newly diagnosed patients.

TCRdb's copy holds only in-frame clones and misses some; the assay was immunoSEQ multiplex PCR. The sample holds 20,000 or so clones; less than 90% are singletons and the top ten take roughly 2.5%. Note on this clone: The antigen is unknown.

Per the germline V gene, CDR1 is KGHSH and CDR2 is LQKENI. Losses at the gene ends were 2 bases for V and 3 bases for J; bases not matched to a gene: 3. The length of the CDR3 is 15 residues. The rearrangement uses TRBV18 and TRBJ2-5, with 10 bases fitting TRBD2. The source is a human donor with classical Hodgkin lymphoma. Sequences were derived from CD4+ T cells from blood, sampled before the fourth cycle of nivolumab. CDR3 DNA: TGTGCCAGCTCACCAATCACTAGCGGGAAAGAGACCCAGTACTTC. Its protein product is CASSPITSGKETQYF.